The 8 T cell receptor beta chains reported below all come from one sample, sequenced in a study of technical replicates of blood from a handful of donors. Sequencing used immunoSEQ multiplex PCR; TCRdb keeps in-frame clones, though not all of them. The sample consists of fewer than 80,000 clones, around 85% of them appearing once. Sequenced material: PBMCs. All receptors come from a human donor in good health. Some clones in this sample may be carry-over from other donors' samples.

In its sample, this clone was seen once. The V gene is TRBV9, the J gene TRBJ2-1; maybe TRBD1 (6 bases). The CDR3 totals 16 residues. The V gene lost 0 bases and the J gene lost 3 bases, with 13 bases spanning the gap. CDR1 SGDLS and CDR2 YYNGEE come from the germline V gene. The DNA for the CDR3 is TGTGCCAGCAGCGTAGCGACGACAGGAGGCTACAATGAGCAGTTCTTC. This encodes CASSVATTGGYNEQFF. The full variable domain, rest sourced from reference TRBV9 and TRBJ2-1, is DSGVTQTPKHLITATGQRVTLRCSPRSGDLSVYWYQQSLDQGLQFLIQYYNGEERAKGNILERFSAQQFPDLHSELNLSSLELGDSALYFCASSVATTGGYNEQFFGPGTRLTVL.

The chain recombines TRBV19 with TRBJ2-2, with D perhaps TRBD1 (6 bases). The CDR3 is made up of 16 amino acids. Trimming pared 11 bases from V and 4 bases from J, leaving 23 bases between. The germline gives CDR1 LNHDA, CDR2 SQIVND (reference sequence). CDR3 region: CASQGKTGRPTGELFF. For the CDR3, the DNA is TGTGCCTCTCAGGGGAAAACCGGCAGACCCACCGGGGAGCTGTTTTTT.

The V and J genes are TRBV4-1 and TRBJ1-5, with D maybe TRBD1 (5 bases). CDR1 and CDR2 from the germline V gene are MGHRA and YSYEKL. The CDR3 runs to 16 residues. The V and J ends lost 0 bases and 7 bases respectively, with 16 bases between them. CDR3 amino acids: CASSQDLSRQRQPQHF. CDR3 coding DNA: TGCGCCAGCAGCCAAGATTTATCCCGACAGCGCCAGCCCCAGCATTTT.

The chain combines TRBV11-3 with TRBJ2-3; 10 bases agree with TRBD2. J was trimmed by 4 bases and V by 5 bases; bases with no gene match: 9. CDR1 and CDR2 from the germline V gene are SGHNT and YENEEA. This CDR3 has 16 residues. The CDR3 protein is CASSTRLGLAADTQYF. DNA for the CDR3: TGTGCCAGCAGCACCCGGCTAGGACTAGCGGCAGATACGCAGTATTTT.

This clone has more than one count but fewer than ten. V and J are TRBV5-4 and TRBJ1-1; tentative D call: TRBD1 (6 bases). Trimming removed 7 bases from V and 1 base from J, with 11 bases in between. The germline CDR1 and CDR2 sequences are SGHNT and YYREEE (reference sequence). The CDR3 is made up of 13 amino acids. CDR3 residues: CASGRQENTEAFF. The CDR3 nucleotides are TGTGCCAGCGGACGACAGGAGAACACTGAAGCTTTCTTT.

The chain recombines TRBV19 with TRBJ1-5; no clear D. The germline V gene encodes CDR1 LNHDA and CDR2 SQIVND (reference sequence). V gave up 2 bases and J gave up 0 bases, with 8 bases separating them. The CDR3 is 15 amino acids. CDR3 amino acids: CASSIIRHSNQPQHF. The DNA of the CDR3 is TGTGCCAGTAGTATAATCAGACATAGCAATCAGCCCCAGCATTTT.

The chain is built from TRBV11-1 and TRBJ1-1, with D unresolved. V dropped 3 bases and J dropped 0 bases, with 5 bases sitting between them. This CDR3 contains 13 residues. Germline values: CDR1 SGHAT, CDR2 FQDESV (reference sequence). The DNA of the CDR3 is TGTGCCAGCAGCTTTAGCCTGAACACTGAAGCTTTCTTT. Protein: CASSFSLNTEAFF.

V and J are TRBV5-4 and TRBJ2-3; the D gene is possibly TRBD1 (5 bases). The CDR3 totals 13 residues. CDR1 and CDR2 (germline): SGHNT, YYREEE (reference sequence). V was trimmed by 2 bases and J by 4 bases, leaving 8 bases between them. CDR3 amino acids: CASSLQVADTQYF. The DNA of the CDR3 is TGTGCCAGCAGCTTACAGGTGGCAGATACGCAGTATTTT.